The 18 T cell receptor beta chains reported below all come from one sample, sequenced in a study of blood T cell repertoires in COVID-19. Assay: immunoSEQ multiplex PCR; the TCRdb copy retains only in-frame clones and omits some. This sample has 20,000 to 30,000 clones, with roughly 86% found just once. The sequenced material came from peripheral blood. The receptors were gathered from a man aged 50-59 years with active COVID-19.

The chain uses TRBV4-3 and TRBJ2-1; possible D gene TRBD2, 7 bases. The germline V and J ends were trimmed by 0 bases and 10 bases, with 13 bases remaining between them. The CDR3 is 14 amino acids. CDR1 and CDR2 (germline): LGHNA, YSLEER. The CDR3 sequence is CASSQERGGREQFF. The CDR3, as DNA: TGCGCCAGCAGCCAAGAAAGGGGGGGCCGGGAGCAGTTCTTC.

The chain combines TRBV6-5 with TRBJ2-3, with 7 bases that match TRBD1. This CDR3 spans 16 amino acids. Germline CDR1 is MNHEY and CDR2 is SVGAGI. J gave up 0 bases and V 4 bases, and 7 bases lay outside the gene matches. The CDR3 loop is CASSSGDRSSTDTQYF. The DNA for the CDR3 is TGTGCCAGCAGTTCCGGGGACAGATCTAGCACAGATACGCAGTATTTT.

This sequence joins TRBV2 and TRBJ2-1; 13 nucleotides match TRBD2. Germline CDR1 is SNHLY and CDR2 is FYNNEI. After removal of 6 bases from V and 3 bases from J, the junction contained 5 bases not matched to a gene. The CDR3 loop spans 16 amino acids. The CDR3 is CASRQLAGGRYNEQFF. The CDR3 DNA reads TGTGCCAGCAGACAACTAGCGGGGGGGCGCTACAATGAGCAGTTCTTC. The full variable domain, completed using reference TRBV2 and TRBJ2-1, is EPEVTQTPSHQVTQMGQEVILRCVPISNHLYFYWYRQILGQKVEFLVSFYNNEISEKSEIFDDQFSVERPDGSNFTLKIRSTKLEDSAMYFCASRQLAGGRYNEQFFGPGTRLTVL.

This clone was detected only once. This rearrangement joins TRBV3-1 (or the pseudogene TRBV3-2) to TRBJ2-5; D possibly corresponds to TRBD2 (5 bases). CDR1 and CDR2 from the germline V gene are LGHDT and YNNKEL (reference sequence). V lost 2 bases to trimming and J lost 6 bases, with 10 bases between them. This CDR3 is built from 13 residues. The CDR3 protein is CASSQRERQTQYF. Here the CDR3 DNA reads TGTGCCAGCAGCCAACGGGAAAGGCAGACCCAGTACTTC.

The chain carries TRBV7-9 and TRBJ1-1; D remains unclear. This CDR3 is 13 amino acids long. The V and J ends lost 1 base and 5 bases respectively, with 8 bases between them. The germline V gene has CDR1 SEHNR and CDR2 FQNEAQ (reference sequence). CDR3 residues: CASSLDGGTEAFF. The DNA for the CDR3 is TGTGCCAGCAGCTTAGATGGAGGGACTGAAGCTTTCTTT. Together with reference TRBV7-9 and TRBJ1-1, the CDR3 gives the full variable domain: DTGVSQNPRHKITKRGQNVTFRCDPISEHNRLYWYRQTLGQGPEFLTYFQNEAQLEKSRLLSDRFSAERPKGSFSTLEIQRTEQGDSAMYLCASSLDGGTEAFFGQGTRLTVV.

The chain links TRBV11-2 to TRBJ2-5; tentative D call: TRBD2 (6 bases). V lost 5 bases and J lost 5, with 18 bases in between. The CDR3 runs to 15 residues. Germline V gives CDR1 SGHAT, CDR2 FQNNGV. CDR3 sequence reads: CASSPGTPGRETQYF. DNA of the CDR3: TGTGCCAGCAGCCCCGGGACCCCTGGGAGGGAGACCCAGTACTTC.

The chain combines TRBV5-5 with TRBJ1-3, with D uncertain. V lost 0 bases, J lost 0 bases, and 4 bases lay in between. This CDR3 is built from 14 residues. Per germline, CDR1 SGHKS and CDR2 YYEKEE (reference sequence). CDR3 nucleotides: TGTGCCAGCAGCTTGGACAGCTCTGGAAACACCATATATTTT. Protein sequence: CASSLDSSGNTIYF.

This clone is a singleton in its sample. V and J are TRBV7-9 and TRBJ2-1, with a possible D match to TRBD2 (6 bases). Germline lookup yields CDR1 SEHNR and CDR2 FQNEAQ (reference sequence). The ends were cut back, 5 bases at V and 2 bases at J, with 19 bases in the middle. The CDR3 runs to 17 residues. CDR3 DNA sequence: TGTGCCAGCAGCCCTCCTTTTCGGGAGAGTCCCTACAATGAGCAGTTCTTC. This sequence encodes CASSPPFRESPYNEQFF. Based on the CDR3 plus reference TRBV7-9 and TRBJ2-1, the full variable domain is DTGVSQNPRHKITKRGQNVTFRCDPISEHNRLYWYRQTLGQGPEFLTYFQNEAQLEKSRLLSDRFSAERPKGSFSTLEIQRTEQGDSAMYLCASSPPFRESPYNEQFFGPGTRLTVL.

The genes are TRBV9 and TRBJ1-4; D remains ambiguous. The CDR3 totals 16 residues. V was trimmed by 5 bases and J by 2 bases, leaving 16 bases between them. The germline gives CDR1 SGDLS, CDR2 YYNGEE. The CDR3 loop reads CASSNLGGSTNEKLFF. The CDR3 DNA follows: TGTGCCAGCAGTAATCTCGGTGGTTCGACTAATGAAAAACTGTTTTTT.

CDR3 sequence reads: CASSLGRGTTSTDTQYF. The DNA of the CDR3 is TGTGCCAGCAGCTTAGGGAGAGGGACAACTAGCACAGATACGCAGTATTTT. This chain connects TRBV11-3 to TRBJ2-3; D may be TRBD1 (6 bases). Trimming took off 1 base at V and 0 bases at J, with 14 bases between the two ends. Germline assignment: CDR1 SGHNT and CDR2 YENEEA. The CDR3 covers 17 residues.

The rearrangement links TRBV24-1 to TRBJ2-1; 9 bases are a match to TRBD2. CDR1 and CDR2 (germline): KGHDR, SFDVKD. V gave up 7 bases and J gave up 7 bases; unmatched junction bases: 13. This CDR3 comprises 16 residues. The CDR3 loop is CATSDPGLAVGNEQFF. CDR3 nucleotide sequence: TGTGCCACCAGCGATCCGGGACTAGCTGTTGGGAATGAGCAGTTCTTC.

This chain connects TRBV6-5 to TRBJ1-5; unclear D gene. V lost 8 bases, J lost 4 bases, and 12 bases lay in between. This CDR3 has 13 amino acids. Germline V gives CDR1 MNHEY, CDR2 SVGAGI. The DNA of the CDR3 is TGTGCCAGCGAAGTTTTAGAGAATCAGCCCCAGCATTTT. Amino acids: CASEVLENQPQHF.

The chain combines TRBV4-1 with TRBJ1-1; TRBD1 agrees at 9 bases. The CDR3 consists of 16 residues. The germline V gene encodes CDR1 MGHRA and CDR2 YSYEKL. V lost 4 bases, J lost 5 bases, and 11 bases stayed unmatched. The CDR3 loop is CASSLLGQGTGTEAFF. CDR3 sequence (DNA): TGCGCCAGCAGCCTACTCGGACAGGGGACGGGGACTGAAGCTTTCTTT.

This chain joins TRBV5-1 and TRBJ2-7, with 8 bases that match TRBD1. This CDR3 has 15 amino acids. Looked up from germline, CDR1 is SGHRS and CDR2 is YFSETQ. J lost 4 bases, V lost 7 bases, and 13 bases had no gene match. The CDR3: CASSLQGDGLYEQYF. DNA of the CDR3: TGCGCCAGCTCGCTACAGGGGGACGGTCTGTACGAGCAGTACTTC.

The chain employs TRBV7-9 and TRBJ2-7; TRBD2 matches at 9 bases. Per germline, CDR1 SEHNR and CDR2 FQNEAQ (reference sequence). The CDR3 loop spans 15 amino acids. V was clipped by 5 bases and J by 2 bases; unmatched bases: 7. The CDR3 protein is CASSPLAGSTYEQYF. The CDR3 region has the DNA TGTGCCAGCAGCCCACTAGCGGGCTCTACCTACGAGCAGTACTTC.

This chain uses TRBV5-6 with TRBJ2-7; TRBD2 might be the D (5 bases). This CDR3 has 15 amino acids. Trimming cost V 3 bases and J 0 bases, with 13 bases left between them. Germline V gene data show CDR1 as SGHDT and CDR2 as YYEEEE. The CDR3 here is CASSWRATISYEQYF. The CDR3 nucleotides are TGTGCCAGCAGCTGGCGGGCTACTATCTCCTACGAGCAGTACTTC.

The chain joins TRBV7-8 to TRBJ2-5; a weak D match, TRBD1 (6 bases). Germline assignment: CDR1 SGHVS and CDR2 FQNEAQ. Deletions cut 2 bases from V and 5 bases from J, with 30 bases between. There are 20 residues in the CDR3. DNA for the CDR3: TGTGCCAGCAGCTTAAGTTGGCAGGGGCCGGAACCCCAGCCAGAGGAGACCCAGTACTTC. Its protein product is CASSLSWQGPEPQPEETQYF.

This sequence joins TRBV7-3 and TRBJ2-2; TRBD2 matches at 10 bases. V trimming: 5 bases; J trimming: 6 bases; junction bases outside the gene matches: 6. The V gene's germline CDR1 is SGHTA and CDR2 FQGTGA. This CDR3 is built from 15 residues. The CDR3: CASSPRLAGAGELFF. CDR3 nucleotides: TGTGCCAGCAGCCCGAGGCTAGCGGGAGCCGGGGAGCTGTTTTTT. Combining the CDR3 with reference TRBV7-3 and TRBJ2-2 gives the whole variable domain GAGVSQTPSNKVTEKGKYVELRCDPISGHTALYWYRQSLGQGPEFLIYFQGTGAADDSGLPNDRFFAVRPEGSVSTLKIQRTERGDSAVYLCASSPRLAGAGELFFGEGSRLTVL.